A single T cell receptor beta chain is shown here with its context. This sample was included in a study of blood T cells in healthy people across ages. The V gene end was trimmed by 0 bases and the J gene end by 4 bases; junction bases not matched to a gene: 8. The CDR3 spans 17 residues. Germline CDR1 is SGHDT and CDR2 is YYEEEE. Primers used in a second PCR of roughly 6 to 12 cycles were a sample-barcoded 5' primer and a J-beta primer mix. The yield of each sample was at least 3 million CDR3-containing paired-end reads. TCRdb reanalysed the 5' RACE reads using MiXCR and keeps one entry per CDR3 protein. The sample holds about 720,000 distinct CDR3 sequences; about 25% are singletons and the top ten take roughly 3.8%. Samples each had at least 5 micrograms of total RNA extracted. These data were also filed under a second study, of T cells of mothers and their children. That paper states: The entire RNA extract went into cDNA synthesis at approximately 1.5 ug per 15 ul. There was no detection of any persistent microchimeric T cell clones.

The chain recombines TRBV5-6 with TRBJ1-1; 11 bases are a match to TRBD1. This sequence was found in a boy between 5 and 17 years old in good health. The specimen was blood. The chain's CDR3 is CASSLAGDRGLRTEAFF. CDR3 bases: TGTGCCAGCAGCTTGGCCGGGGACAGGGGGTTACGCACTGAAGCTTTCTTT.